The clone carrying this T cell receptor beta chain occurred once. Vbeta (60) and Jbeta (13) primers were used in the PCR. TCRdb's table, derived via immunoSEQ multiplex PCR, lists solely in-frame clones and lacks some. The sample lists some 150,000 clones, about four fifths occurring once. Trimming shortened V by 5 bases and J by 1 base, and 9 bases separated the two germline ends. The CDR3 has 14 residues. The germline CDR1 and CDR2 sequences are SGHTA and FQGNSA. This entry belongs to a study of cytomegalovirus exposure and HLA in healthy donors. This receptor was identified in a woman aged 45-60 years in good health and CMV-seronegative. The chain combines TRBV7-2 with TRBJ2-1; D is uncertain. Source material: PBMCs. This CDR3 is CASSVDRSYNEQFF. The CDR3 DNA reads as TGTGCCAGCAGCGTAGACCGGTCCTACAATGAGCAGTTCTTC.